One and the same sample provided the 31 T cell receptor beta chains below, sequenced in a study of cytomegalovirus exposure and HLA in healthy donors. Some clones are missing from TCRdb's copy, which holds only in-frame ones; the method was immunoSEQ multiplex PCR. The data contain 240,000 or so clones, about 86% of them singletons. The specimen sequenced was PBMCs. The receptors here all came from a woman aged 25 to 39 in good health and CMV-seropositive.

V gene TRBV30 combines with J gene TRBJ1-2; D is uncertain. Germline CDR1 GTSNPN, CDR2 SVGIG (reference sequence). V lost 2 bases, J lost 8 bases, and 18 bases lay in between. The CDR3 spans 14 residues. CDR3 sequence: CAWSREGRPRGYTF. As DNA, the CDR3 is TGTGCCTGGAGTAGAGAAGGCAGGCCCCGCGGCTACACCTTC.

The chain couples TRBV11-2 to TRBJ2-7; maybe TRBD1 (6 bases). This CDR3 is 15 amino acids long. Trimming shortened V by 5 bases and J by 2 bases, and 16 bases separated the two germline ends. Germline values: CDR1 SGHAT, CDR2 FQNNGV. This CDR3 reads CASSLTGSSPYEQYF. The CDR3 DNA reads TGTGCCAGCAGCCTCACAGGGTCAAGCCCCTACGAGCAGTACTTC.

The chain combines TRBV14 with TRBJ2-1, with 8 bases aligning to TRBD2. Trimming took 0 bases from V and 5 from J; bases not matched to a gene: 6. This CDR3 comprises 16 residues. Germline loops: CDR1 SGHDN, CDR2 FVKESK. The CDR3 nucleotides read TGTGCCAGCAGCCAAGATCGAGCGGGAGTTAACAATGAGCAGTTCTTC. This sequence encodes CASSQDRAGVNNEQFF.

CDR3 sequence reads: CSVYRGGAGTNYGYTF. The CDR3 coding sequence is TGCAGCGTCTATCGGGGGGGCGCAGGGACCAACTATGGCTACACCTTC. V and J are TRBV29-1 and TRBJ1-2, with D maybe TRBD1 (6 bases). Germline CDR1 and CDR2: SQVTM and ANQGSEA. CDR3 length: 16 amino acids. V lost 6 bases to trimming and J lost 2 bases, with 22 bases between them.

This sequence joins TRBV5-4 and TRBJ2-7, with 8 bases identical to TRBD1. This CDR3 has 14 residues. With 4 bases clipped from V and 2 bases from J, the junction kept 5 bases outside the gene matches. The germline gives CDR1 SGHNT, CDR2 YYREEE (reference sequence). CDR3 sequence reads: CASSGRDRPYEQYF. Written as DNA, the CDR3 is TGTGCCAGCAGCGGTCGGGACAGGCCCTACGAGCAGTACTTC.

The chain has TRBV5-1 and TRBJ2-5, with D hard to call. CDR3 size: 13 residues. Looked up from germline, CDR1 is SGHRS and CDR2 is YFSETQ. V dropped 3 bases and J dropped 1 base, with 7 bases sitting between them. This CDR3 reads CASSSLLQETQYF. Here the CDR3 DNA reads TGCGCCAGCAGCTCATTACTCCAAGAGACCCAGTACTTC.

The V gene is TRBV11-2, the J gene TRBJ1-5; a possible D gene is TRBD1 (5 bases). The CDR3 length is 15 residues. Germline CDR1 reads SGHAT; CDR2 reads FQNNGV. Trimming left V 5 bases short and J 3 bases short, with 14 bases between. CDR3 DNA: TGTGCCAGCAGCCAATCAGGGTTGGTCAATCAGCCCCAGCATTTT. It codes for CASSQSGLVNQPQHF.

This chain uses TRBV27 with TRBJ2-3; TRBD1 aligns across 7 bases. Germline lookup yields CDR1 MNHEY and CDR2 SMNVEV (reference sequence). V shed 5 bases and J 1 base; nucleotides not matched to a gene: 6. The CDR3 length is 15 residues. Here the CDR3 DNA reads TGTGCCAGCAGTCCCATAGGACAGGGCACAGATACGCAGTATTTT. This encodes CASSPIGQGTDTQYF.

This clone was observed a handful of times. The chain links TRBV10-3 to TRBJ1-1; D might be TRBD1 (5 bases). With 3 bases removed from V and 3 bases from J, the gap between germline ends came to 8 bases. The germline CDR1 and CDR2 sequences are ENHRY and SYGVKD. The CDR3 loop spans 13 amino acids. DNA for the CDR3: TGTGCCATCAGTGAACGGGGGGACACTGAAGCTTTCTTT. It specifies CAISERGDTEAFF.

The chain is built from TRBV4-1 and TRBJ2-7, with 11 bases matching TRBD2. V lost 3 bases to trimming and J lost 0 bases; unmatched junction nucleotides: 10. The V gene's germline CDR1 is MGHRA and CDR2 YSYEKL. The CDR3 sequence is 18 residues long. In DNA form, the CDR3 reads TGCGCCAGCAGCCAGACTTCGACTAGCGGGACGAGCTCCTACGAGCAGTACTTC. Protein: CASSQTSTSGTSSYEQYF.

The CDR3 bases are TGCGCCAGCAGACTCGACAGGGGGAACGAAAAACTGTTTTTT. Translating it yields CASRLDRGNEKLFF. The rearrangement links TRBV5-1 to TRBJ1-4; 9 bases line up with TRBD1. J gave up 8 bases and V 5 bases, and 7 bases lay outside the gene matches. Germline V gene lookup returns CDR1 SGHRS and CDR2 YFSETQ. The CDR3 length is 14 residues.

The V call is TRBV30, the J call TRBJ2-7; a weak D match, TRBD1 (5 bases). Germline V gene sequence: CDR1 GTSNPN, CDR2 SVGIG (reference sequence). The CDR3 runs 12 residues. Trimming stripped 7 bases from V and 2 bases from J, with 12 bases between. The CDR3 is CASTGSAYEQYF. Here the CDR3 DNA reads TGTGCCTCCACAGGATCTGCCTACGAGCAGTACTTC.

The chain combines TRBV2 with TRBJ2-1, with a tentative D call TRBD1 (5 bases). Germline V gene sequence: CDR1 SNHLY, CDR2 FYNNEI. CDR3 length equals 12 residues. The V and J ends lost 3 bases and 8 bases respectively, with 8 bases between them. The CDR3 sequence: CASSDQGYEQFF. The CDR3 bases are TGTGCCAGCAGTGATCAGGGATATGAGCAGTTCTTC. The full variable domain, rest sourced from reference TRBV2 and TRBJ2-1, is EPEVTQTPSHQVTQMGQEVILRCVPISNHLYFYWYRQILGQKVEFLVSFYNNEISEKSEIFDDQFSVERPDGSNFTLKIRSTKLEDSAMYFCASSDQGYEQFFGPGTRLTVL.

The chain joins TRBV7-2 to TRBJ1-5; D might be TRBD1 (6 bases). Germline V gene lookup returns CDR1 SGHTA and CDR2 FQGNSA. The CDR3 runs to 16 residues. The V gene lost 4 bases and the J gene lost 7 bases, with 20 bases spanning the gap. The CDR3 DNA sequence: TGTGCCAGCAGCTCCCAGACAGGCCAGAGGGGACAGCCCCAGCATTTT. Translated: CASSSQTGQRGQPQHF.

CDR3 DNA: TGTGCCTGGGGACTCGGGACAGGGGGCGACGAAAAACTGTTTTTT. As protein: CAWGLGTGGDEKLFF. The chain joins TRBV30 to TRBJ1-4; 12 bases map to TRBD1. After removal of 5 bases from V and 8 bases from J, the junction contained 9 bases not matched to a gene. This CDR3 region has 15 residues. Germline CDR1 reads GTSNPN; CDR2 reads SVGIG (reference sequence).

The chain links TRBV10-1 to TRBJ2-1, with a possible D match to TRBD2 (7 bases). The V gene's germline CDR1 is WNHNN and CDR2 SYGVQD (reference sequence). The CDR3 has 16 amino acids. The germline V and J ends were trimmed by 6 bases and 2 bases, with 17 bases remaining between them. CDR3 DNA sequence: TGCGCCAGCAGGCCTGAGGGGGGGGCTACCTACAATGAGCAGTTCTTC. Protein: CASRPEGGATYNEQFF.

This rearrangement joins TRBV28 to TRBJ1-2; D remains ambiguous. The CDR3 sequence is 13 residues long. Between the trimmed V and J ends, which lost 2 bases and 8 bases, there was a span of 12 bases. Germline V lookup: CDR1 MDHEN, CDR2 SYDVKM. The CDR3 sequence: CASSLNRGDGYTF. The CDR3 nucleotides are TGTGCCAGCAGTTTAAATAGAGGTGACGGCTACACCTTC.

Comment on this clone: No DNA is shown, since the ends of the CDR3 on it are uncertain; the CDR3 is the one TCRdb lists. The V gene is TRBV18, the J gene TRBJ2-1; TRBD1 is the table's D call, not checked against the DNA. Per the germline V gene, CDR1 is KGHSH and CDR2 is LQKENI. The CDR3 is 14 amino acids long, termini counted. CDR3 region: CASSRQGAIFWQFF.

This sequence joins TRBV10-3 and TRBJ1-1, with a weak D call TRBD1 (6 bases). Germline CDR1 ENHRY, CDR2 SYGVKD. The CDR3 sequence is 16 residues long. Trimming took off 3 bases at V and 1 base at J, with 15 bases between the two ends. CDR3 nucleotide sequence: TGTGCCATCAGTGATTCGGCAGGGGACAAGAACACTGAAGCTTTCTTT. This gives the protein CAISDSAGDKNTEAFF.

The rearrangement links TRBV6-5 to TRBJ1-2; 7 bases are shared with TRBD1. Trimming at V came to 5 bases and at J to 12 bases, leaving 15 bases not matched to a gene. The CDR3 length is 14 residues. The germline V gene has CDR1 MNHEY and CDR2 SVGAGI. The CDR3 reads CASSNPGTVGSNTF. CDR3 coding DNA: TGTGCCAGCAGTAATCCCGGGACAGTGGGGTCGAACACCTTC.

The chain links TRBV27 to TRBJ1-1; tentatively, D is TRBD1 (6 bases). Germline values: CDR1 MNHEY, CDR2 SMNVEV (reference sequence). Trimming removed 5 bases at V and 3 bases at J, with 16 bases between. The CDR3 contains 15 residues. The CDR3, as DNA: TGTGCCAGCAGTCAATACCAGGGGCACCACACTGAAGCTTTCTTT. Its translation: CASSQYQGHHTEAFF.

The CDR3 region is CASSLARVNTYEQYF. In nucleotides, the CDR3 is TGTGCCAGCAGCTTAGCCAGGGTTAATACCTACGAGCAGTACTTC. V gene TRBV11-3 combines with J gene TRBJ2-7, with a possible D match to TRBD1 (5 bases). V was shortened by 1 base and J by 2 bases, with 12 bases between the two germline ends. Looked up from germline, CDR1 is SGHNT and CDR2 is YENEEA. CDR3 size: 15 residues.

In this sample, this clone turned up once. The V call is TRBV11-2, the J call TRBJ1-1; 7 bases match TRBD1. Germline loops: CDR1 SGHAT, CDR2 FQNNGV. The CDR3 spans 16 residues. The trim removed 5 bases at V and 4 bases at J, leaving 13 bases unmatched. In DNA form, the CDR3 reads TGTGCCAGCAGCCTAGGGGGCTCCTCAAGGAGCACTGAAGCTTTCTTT. Encoded protein: CASSLGGSSRSTEAFF.

V is TRBV11-3 and J is TRBJ1-5; TRBD1 is a possible D gene (5 bases). The V and J ends lost 2 bases and 1 base respectively, with 15 bases between them. The CDR3 runs 17 residues. Germline V CDR1 and CDR2: SGHNT, YENEEA. This chain's CDR3 is CASSLTHRKISNQPQHF. In DNA form, the CDR3 reads TGTGCCAGCAGCTTAACTCACAGGAAAATAAGCAATCAGCCCCAGCATTTT.

The chain has TRBV6-5 and TRBJ1-1; D is unclear. In germline, CDR1 is MNHEY, CDR2 SVGAGI. The CDR3 sequence is 14 residues long. Trimming shortened V by 2 bases and J by 4 bases, and 11 bases separated the two germline ends. This chain's CDR3 is CASSYAGVGTEAFF. The CDR3 coding sequence is TGTGCCAGCAGTTACGCGGGAGTGGGCACTGAAGCTTTCTTT.

Written as DNA, the CDR3 is TGCGCCAGCATGCAGATTGCATTGGATACGCAGTATTTT. It encodes CASMQIALDTQYF. The chain combines TRBV5-1 with TRBJ2-3; D uncertain. The CDR3 is 13 amino acids. Trimming stripped 6 bases from V and 6 bases from J, with 14 bases between. Germline assignment: CDR1 SGHRS and CDR2 YFSETQ.

This clone was observed a single time. The CDR3 is CASSLGSYTEAFF. The CDR3, as DNA: TGTGCCAGCAGCTTGGGGAGTTACACTGAAGCTTTCTTT. The V gene is TRBV5-8, the J gene TRBJ1-1; D is unclear. V was cut by 0 bases and J by 3 bases, with 6 bases left in between. The germline gives CDR1 SGHTS, CDR2 YDEGEE. The CDR3 extends over 13 amino acids.

Points on this clone: The same CDR3 arises from other DNA sequences in this sample as well. This chain connects TRBV7-6 to TRBJ1-1; 7 nucleotides line up with TRBD1. The CDR3 covers 15 residues. Germline V lookup: CDR1 SGHVS, CDR2 FNYEAQ. V gave up 1 base and J gave up 0 bases; unmatched junction bases: 2. The CDR3 DNA reads TGTGCCAGCAGCTTAGGACAGGGCATGAACACTGAAGCTTTCTTT. Encoded protein: CASSLGQGMNTEAFF.

J is TRBJ2-1 and V is TRBV9; no reliable D call. Trimming removed 0 bases at V and 7 bases at J, with 14 bases between. The CDR3 totals 15 residues. Looked up from germline, CDR1 is SGDLS and CDR2 is YYNGEE. The CDR3 DNA reads as TGTGCCAGCAGCGTAGCTCGGTCTCACGTTAATGAGCAGTTCTTC. Protein sequence: CASSVARSHVNEQFF. Drawing the rest from reference TRBV9 and TRBJ2-1, the complete variable domain is DSGVTQTPKHLITATGQRVTLRCSPRSGDLSVYWYQQSLDQGLQFLIQYYNGEERAKGNILERFSAQQFPDLHSELNLSSLELGDSALYFCASSVARSHVNEQFFGPGTRLTVL.

The chain recombines TRBV5-1 with TRBJ2-7, with 8 bases aligning to TRBD1. CDR3 size: 15 residues. Germline loops: CDR1 SGHRS, CDR2 YFSETQ. The V gene end was trimmed by 4 bases and the J gene end by 0 bases; junction bases not matched to a gene: 6. The CDR3 region is CASSLRQGNSYEQYF. In DNA, the CDR3 is TGCGCCAGCAGCCTACGACAGGGGAACTCCTACGAGCAGTACTTC.

V usage is TRBV29-1 and J usage is TRBJ2-1; tentative D call: TRBD2 (5 bases). V was clipped by 3 bases and J by 4 bases, with 13 bases between them. CDR3 length: 14 residues. Looked up from germline, CDR1 is SQVTM and CDR2 is ANQGSEA. The CDR3 sequence is CSVDRVSAYNEQFF. DNA of the CDR3: TGCAGCGTTGATCGTGTTAGCGCTTACAATGAGCAGTTCTTC.